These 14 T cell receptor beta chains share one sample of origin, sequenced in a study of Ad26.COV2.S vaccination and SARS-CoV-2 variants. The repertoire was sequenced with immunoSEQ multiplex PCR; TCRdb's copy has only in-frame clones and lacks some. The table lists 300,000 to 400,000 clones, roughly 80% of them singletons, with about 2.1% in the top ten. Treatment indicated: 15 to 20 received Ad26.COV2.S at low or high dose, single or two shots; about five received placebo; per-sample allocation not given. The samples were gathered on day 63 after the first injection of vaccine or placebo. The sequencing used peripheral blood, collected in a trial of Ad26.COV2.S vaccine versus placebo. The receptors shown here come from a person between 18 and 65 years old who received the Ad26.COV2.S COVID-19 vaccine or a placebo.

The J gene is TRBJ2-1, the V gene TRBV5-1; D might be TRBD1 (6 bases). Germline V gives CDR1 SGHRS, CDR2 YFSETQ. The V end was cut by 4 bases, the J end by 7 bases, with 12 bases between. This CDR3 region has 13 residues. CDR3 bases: TGCGCCAGCAGCGTCGGGCAGGGGAATGAGCAGTTCTTC. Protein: CASSVGQGNEQFF. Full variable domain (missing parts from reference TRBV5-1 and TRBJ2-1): KAGVTQTPRYLIKTRGQQVTLSCSPISGHRSVSWYQQTPGQGLQFLFEYFSETQRNKGNFPGRFSGRQFSNSRSEMNVSTLELGDSALYLCASSVGQGNEQFFGPGTRLTVL.

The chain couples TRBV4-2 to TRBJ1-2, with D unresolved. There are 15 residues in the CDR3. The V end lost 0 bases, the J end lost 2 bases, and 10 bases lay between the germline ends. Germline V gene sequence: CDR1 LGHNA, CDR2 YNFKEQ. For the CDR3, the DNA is TGTGCCAGCAGCCAAGACCCCAGCACCAACTATGGCTACACCTTC. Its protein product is CASSQDPSTNYGYTF.

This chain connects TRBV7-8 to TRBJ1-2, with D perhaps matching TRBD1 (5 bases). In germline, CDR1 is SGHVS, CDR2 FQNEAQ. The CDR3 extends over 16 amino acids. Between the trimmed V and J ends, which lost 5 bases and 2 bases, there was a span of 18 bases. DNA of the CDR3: TGTGCCAGCAGCCTCGCAGGGTCCGGGGCGAACTATGGCTACACCTTC. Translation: CASSLAGSGANYGYTF.

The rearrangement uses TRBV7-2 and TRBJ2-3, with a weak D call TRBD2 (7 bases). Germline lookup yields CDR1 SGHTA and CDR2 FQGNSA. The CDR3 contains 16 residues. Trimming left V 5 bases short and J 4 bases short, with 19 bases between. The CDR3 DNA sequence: TGTGCCAGCAGCCAGAGTTGGGGGGGGCTCCCAGATACGCAGTATTTT. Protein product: CASSQSWGGLPDTQYF.

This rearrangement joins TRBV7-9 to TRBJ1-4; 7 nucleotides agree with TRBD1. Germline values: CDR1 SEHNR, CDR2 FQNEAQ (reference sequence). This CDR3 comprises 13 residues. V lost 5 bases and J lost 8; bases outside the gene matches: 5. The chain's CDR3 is CASSRGTVEKLFF. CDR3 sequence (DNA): TGTGCCAGCAGCCGCGGGACAGTCGAAAAACTGTTTTTT.

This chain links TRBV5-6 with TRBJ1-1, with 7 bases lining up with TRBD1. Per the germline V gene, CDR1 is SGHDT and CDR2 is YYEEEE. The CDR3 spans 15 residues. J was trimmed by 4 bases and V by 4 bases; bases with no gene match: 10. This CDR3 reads CASSVRTGASTEAFF. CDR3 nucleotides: TGTGCCAGCAGCGTTCGAACAGGGGCGAGCACTGAAGCTTTCTTT.

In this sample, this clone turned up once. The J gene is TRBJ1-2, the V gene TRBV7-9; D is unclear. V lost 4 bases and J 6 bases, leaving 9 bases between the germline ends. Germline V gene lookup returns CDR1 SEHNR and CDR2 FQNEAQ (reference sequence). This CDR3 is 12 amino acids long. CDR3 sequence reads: CASSSTPHGYTF. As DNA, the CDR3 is TGTGCCAGCAGCTCAACACCTCATGGCTACACCTTC. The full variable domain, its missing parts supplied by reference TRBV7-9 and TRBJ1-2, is DTGVSQNPRHKITKRGQNVTFRCDPISEHNRLYWYRQTLGQGPEFLTYFQNEAQLEKSRLLSDRFSAERPKGSFSTLEIQRTEQGDSAMYLCASSSTPHGYTFGSGTRLTVV.

This CDR3 reads CASSLLAIYNEQFF. The CDR3 DNA reads as TGTGCCAGCAGCTTACTAGCGATCTACAATGAGCAGTTCTTC. This rearrangement joins TRBV13 to TRBJ2-1; D perhaps matches TRBD2 (6 bases). Germline values: CDR1 PRHDT, CDR2 FYEKMQ (reference sequence). This CDR3 has 14 residues. V was shortened by 2 bases and J by 3 bases, with 8 bases between the two germline ends.

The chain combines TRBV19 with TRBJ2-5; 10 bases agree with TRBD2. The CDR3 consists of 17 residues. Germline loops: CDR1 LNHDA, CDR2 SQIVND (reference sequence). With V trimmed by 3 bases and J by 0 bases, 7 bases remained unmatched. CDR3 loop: CASSIRLAGAYQETQYF. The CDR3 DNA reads TGTGCCAGTAGTATTAGGCTAGCGGGGGCGTACCAAGAGACCCAGTACTTC. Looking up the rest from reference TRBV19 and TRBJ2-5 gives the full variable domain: DGGITQSPKYLFRKEGQNVTLSCEQNLNHDAMYWYRQDPGQGLRLIYYSQIVNDFQKGDIAEGYSVSREKKESFPLTVTSAQKNPTAFYLCASSIRLAGAYQETQYFGPGTRLLVL.

The CDR3 sequence is CASSRGQSAGYTF. CDR3 nucleotide sequence: TGCGCCAGCAGCCGGGGACAGTCGGCCGGCTACACCTTC. The chain uses TRBV4-1 and TRBJ1-2, with 7 bases fitting TRBD1. Germline CDR1 and CDR2: MGHRA and YSYEKL. This CDR3 is built from 13 residues. Trimming removed 4 bases from V and 8 bases from J; junction bases left unmatched: 7.

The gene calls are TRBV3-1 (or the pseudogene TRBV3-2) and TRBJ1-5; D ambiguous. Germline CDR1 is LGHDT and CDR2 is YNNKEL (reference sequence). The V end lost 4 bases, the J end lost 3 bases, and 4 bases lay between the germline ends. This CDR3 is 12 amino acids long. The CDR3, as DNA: TGTGCCAGCAGCCTTAACAATCAGCCCCAGCATTTT. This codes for CASSLNNQPQHF.

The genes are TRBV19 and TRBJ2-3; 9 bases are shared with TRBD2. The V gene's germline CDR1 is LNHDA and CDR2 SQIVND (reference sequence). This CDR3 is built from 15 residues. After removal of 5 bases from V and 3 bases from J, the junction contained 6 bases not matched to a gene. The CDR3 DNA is TGTGCCAGTAGTCCGCGGGGGGGCCGAACAGATACGCAGTATTTT. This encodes CASSPRGGRTDTQYF.

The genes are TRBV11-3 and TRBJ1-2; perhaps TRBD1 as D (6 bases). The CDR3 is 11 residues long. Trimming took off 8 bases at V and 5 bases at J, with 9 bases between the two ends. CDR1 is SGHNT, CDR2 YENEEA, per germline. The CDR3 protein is CASGGQYGYTF. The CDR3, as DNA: TGTGCCAGCGGCGGACAGTATGGCTACACCTTC.

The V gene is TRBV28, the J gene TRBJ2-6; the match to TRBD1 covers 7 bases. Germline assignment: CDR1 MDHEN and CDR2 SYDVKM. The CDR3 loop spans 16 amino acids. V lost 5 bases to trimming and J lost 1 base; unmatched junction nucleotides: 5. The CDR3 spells CASSRTGESGANVLTF. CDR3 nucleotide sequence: TGTGCCAGCAGTCGGACAGGAGAATCTGGGGCCAACGTCCTGACTTTC.